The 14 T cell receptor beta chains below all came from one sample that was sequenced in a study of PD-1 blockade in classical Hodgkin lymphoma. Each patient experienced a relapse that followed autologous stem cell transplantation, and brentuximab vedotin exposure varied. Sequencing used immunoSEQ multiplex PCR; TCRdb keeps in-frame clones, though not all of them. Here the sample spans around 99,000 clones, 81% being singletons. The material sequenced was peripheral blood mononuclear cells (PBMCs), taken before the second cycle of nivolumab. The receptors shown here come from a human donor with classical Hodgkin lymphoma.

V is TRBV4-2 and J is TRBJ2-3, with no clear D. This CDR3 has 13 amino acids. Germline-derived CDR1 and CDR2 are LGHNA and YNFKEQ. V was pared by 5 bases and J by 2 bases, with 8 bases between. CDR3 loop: CASSVDPTDTQYF. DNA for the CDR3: TGTGCCAGCAGCGTTGACCCCACAGATACGCAGTATTTT.

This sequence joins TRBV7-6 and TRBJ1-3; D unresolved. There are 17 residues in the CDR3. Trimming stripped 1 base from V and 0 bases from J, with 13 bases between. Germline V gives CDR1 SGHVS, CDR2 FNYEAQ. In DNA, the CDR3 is TGTGCCAGCAGCTTAGAAACAGCGACTTTCTCTGGAAACACCATATATTTT. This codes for CASSLETATFSGNTIYF.

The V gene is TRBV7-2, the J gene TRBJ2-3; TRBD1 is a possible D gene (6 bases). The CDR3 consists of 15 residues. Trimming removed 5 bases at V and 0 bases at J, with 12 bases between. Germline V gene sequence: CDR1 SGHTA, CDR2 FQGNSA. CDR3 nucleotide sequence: TGTGCCAGCAGCCCCGACAGGCATAGCACAGATACGCAGTATTTT. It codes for CASSPDRHSTDTQYF.

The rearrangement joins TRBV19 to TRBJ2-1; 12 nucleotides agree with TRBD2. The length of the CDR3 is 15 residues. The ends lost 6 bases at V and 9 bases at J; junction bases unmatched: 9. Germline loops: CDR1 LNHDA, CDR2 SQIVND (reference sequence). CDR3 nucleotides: TGTGCCAGTAGCCGACTAGCGGGAGATCTTGGTGAGCAGTTCTTC. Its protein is CASSRLAGDLGEQFF.

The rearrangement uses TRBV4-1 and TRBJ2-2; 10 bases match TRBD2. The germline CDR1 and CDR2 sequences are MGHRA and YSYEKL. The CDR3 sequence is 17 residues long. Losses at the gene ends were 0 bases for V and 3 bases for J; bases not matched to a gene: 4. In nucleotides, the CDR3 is TGCGCCAGCAGCCAAGAAGTACTAGCGGGGCACACCGGGGAGCTGTTTTTT. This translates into CASSQEVLAGHTGELFF.

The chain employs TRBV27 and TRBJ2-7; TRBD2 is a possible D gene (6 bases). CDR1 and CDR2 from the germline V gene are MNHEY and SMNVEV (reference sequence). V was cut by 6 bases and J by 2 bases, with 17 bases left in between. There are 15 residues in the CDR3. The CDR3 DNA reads TGTGCCAGCAGGACCCTTGAGGCGGGGACCTACGAGCAGTACTTC. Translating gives CASRTLEAGTYEQYF.

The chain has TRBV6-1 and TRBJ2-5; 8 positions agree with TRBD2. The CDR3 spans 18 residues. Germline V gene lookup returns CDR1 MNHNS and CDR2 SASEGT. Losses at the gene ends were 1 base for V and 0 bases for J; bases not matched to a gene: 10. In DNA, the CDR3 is TGTGCCAGCAGTGAAGTCCTTTCCCTAGCGGGTAACCAAGAGACCCAGTACTTC. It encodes CASSEVLSLAGNQETQYF.

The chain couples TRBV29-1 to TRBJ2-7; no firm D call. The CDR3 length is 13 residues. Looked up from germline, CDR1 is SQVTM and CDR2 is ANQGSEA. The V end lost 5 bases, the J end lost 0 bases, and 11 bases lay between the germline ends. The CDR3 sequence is CSVRGPHSYEQYF. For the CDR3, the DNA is TGCAGCGTTCGAGGACCCCACTCCTACGAGCAGTACTTC.

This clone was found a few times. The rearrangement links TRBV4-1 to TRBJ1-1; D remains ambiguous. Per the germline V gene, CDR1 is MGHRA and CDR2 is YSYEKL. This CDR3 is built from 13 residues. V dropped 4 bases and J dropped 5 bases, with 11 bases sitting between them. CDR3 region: CASSLGGWTEAFF. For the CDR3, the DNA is TGCGCCAGCAGCCTAGGCGGGTGGACTGAAGCTTTCTTT.

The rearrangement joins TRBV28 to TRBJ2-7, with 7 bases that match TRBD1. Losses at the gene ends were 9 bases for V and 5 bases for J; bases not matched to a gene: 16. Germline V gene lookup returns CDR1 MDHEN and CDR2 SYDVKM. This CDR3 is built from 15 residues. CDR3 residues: CASAGRRTGLDEQYF. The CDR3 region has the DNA TGTGCCAGTGCGGGCCGCCGGACAGGTCTCGACGAGCAGTACTTC.

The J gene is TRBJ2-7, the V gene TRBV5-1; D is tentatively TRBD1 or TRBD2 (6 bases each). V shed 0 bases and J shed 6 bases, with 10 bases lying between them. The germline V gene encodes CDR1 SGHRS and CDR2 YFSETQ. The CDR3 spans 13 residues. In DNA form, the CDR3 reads TGCGCCAGCAGCTTGGGCAGGGGACTCGAGCAGTACTTC. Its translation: CASSLGRGLEQYF. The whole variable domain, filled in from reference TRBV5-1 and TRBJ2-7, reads KAGVTQTPRYLIKTRGQQVTLSCSPISGHRSVSWYQQTPGQGLQFLFEYFSETQRNKGNFPGRFSGRQFSNSRSEMNVSTLELGDSALYLCASSLGRGLEQYFGPGTRLTVT.

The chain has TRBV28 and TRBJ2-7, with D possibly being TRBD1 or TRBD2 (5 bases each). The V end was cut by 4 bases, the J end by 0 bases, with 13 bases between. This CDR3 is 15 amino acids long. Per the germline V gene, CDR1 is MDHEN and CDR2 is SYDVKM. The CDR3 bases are TGTGCCAGCAGTTCGACGGGGACGACCTCCTACGAGCAGTACTTC. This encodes CASSSTGTTSYEQYF.

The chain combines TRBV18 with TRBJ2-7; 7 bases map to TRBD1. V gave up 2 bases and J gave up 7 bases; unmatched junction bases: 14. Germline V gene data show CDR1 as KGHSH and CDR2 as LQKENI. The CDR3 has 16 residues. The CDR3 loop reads CASSPTRTGAAWEQYF. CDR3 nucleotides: TGTGCCAGCTCACCAACCAGGACAGGAGCGGCCTGGGAGCAGTACTTC.

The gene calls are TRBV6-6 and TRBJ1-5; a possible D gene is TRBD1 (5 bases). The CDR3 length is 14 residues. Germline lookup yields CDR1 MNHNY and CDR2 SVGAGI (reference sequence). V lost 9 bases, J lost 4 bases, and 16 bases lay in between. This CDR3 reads CASSPDRVNQPQHF. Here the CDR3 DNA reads TGTGCCAGTTCCCCAGACAGAGTTAATCAGCCCCAGCATTTT.